The source of this T cell receptor (beta chain) is a study of T cell changes during pregnancy in multiple sclerosis. Germline loops: CDR1 MNHEY, CDR2 SVGAGI. CDR3 length: 14 amino acids. The J segment lost 5 bases and the V segment lost 6 bases, leaving 3 bases of the junction unmatched. The protocol was immunoSEQ multiplex PCR, while the TCRdb copy is restricted to in-frame clones and leaves out a portion. The data show just over 90,000 clones, about nine tenths seen once. The source material was peripheral blood, sampled after pregnancy. This chain uses TRBV6-5 with TRBJ2-2, with 10 bases identical to TRBD1. The TCR sequence derives from a female donor in good health, enrolled as a control in a pregnancy study. The CDR3 protein is CASRRTGGTGELFF. The CDR3, as DNA: TGTGCCAGCAGGCGGACAGGGGGGACCGGGGAGCTGTTTTTT.